This TCR beta chain is from a study of blood T cell repertoires in COVID-19 (dated by TCRdb to 2020 to 2021). Notes on the research overall: Samples covering the acute and convalescent phases of COVID-19 were provided by collaborators in the United States, Italy and Spain. Subjects who had been exposed to COVID-19, were actively infected with it, or had recovered from it provided the deeply sampled blood TCRbeta repertoires that made up the dataset. Samples were obtained from the ongoing ImmuneRACE study (first 160 participants) and from approximately 1,200 subjects provided by 6 global collaborators. Sample metadata almost always included a de-identified subject ID, COVID-19 status, age in years and sex. The prospective study material was composed of cDNA or gDNA derived from T cells, B-cell-depleted T cells, or PBMCs. Where available, HLA class I and class II types were taken from metadata supplied by the sample provider and were not determined by assay-based typing. The repertoires were made available in a free public database intended to serve as a resource for research on the immune response to SARS-CoV-2. Overall study outcomes, separate from this receptor: The quantity of clinical and demographic metadata differed by source and by participant and was supplied without curation.

Regarding this clone: Its antigen remains undetermined. Per-base quality was not reported, and no clone a single base away is much larger than it.

Enrolling through a virtual design, the prospective study's participants ranged in age from roughly 18 to 90 years and lived across more than 20 United States geographic areas. In the prospective study, participants were assigned to cohorts based on the clinical history participants reported in a screening survey and a study questionnaire. ImmuneRACE Cohort 3 recovered participants were defined by two consecutive negative NP/OP PCR tests, healthcare professional clearance, or symptom resolution. In the prospective study, mobile phlebotomists collected whole blood, serum and a nasopharyngeal or oropharyngeal swab from each participant. Over a roughly 2-month period, participants in the prospective study had the option of providing additional blood draws and questionnaires. Prospective study blood samples were shipped either frozen or at room temperature before DNA extraction. From the cysteine through the phenylalanine, the CDR3 covers 15 amino acids. Only the CDR3 DNA stays, 45 bases, in frame from base 1. From a lookup of the germline V gene, CDR1 and CDR2 are SGHVS and FQNEAQ. V is cut by 5 bases and J by 7 bases, and the space between the germline ends is 20 bases.

TCRbeta CDR3 regions were amplified from genomic DNA by means of the immunoSEQ Assay, a bias-controlled multiplex PCR. The authors' pipeline ran thus. The number of nucleated cells in each sample was estimated from the amplification of reference gene primers within the assay. To quantify the absolute abundance of each unique TCRbeta CDR3 rearrangement, sequence reads were collapsed and filtered. For each sample, productive Simpson clonality was calculated as the square root of Simpson's diversity index across productive rearrangements. TCRdb stores this immuneACCESS table with in-frame sequences only. Part of the clones is absent; in the studies checked, under half of the shortfall reflects unresolved V genes, and no reason is known for the rest. Clone size and V and J calls were adopted from that table, with D and trimming inferred from the DNA. The sample contains a few hundred thousand clones, over 75% of them found a single time. The ten largest clones represent 0.75% to 1% of the sample.

Sequenced material: PBMCs or T cells enriched from blood (not recorded which). The chain links TRBV7-8 with TRBJ1-1, with TRBD1 perhaps the D gene, on 5 matching bases. This sequence originates from a woman in her 30s who had recovered from COVID-19. The CDR3 in this case is CASSTKTQAGSEAFF. At the DNA level, the sequence is TGTGCCAGCAGCACCAAGACACAGGCGGGGAGTGAAGCTTTCTTT.